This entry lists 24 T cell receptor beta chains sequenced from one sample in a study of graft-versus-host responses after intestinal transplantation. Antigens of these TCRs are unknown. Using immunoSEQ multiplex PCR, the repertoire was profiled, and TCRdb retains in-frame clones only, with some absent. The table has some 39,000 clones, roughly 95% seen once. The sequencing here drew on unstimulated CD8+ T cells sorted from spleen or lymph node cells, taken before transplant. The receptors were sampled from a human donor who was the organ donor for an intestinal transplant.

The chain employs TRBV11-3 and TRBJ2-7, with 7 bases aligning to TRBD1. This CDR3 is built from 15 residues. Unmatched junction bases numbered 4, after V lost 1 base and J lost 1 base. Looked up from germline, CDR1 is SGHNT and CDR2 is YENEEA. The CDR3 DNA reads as TGTGCCAGCAGCTTAGGTCCGGGACAGTCCTACGAGCAGTACTTC. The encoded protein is CASSLGPGQSYEQYF.

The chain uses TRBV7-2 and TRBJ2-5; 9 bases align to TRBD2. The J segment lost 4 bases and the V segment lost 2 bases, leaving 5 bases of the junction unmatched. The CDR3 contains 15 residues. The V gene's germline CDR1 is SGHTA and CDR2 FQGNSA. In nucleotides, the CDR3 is TGTGCCAGCAGCTTACTCGGCGGGGGGGCAGAGACCCAGTACTTC. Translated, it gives CASSLLGGGAETQYF.

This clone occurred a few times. CDR3 bases: TGTGCCAGCAGCTCACAGGGCAGTACGCAGTATTTT. This sequence encodes CASSSQGSTQYF. The chain couples TRBV13 to TRBJ2-3; TRBD1 might be the D (6 bases). V lost 4 bases and J lost 8, with 10 bases in between. This CDR3 is built from 12 residues. Per germline, CDR1 PRHDT and CDR2 FYEKMQ (reference sequence).

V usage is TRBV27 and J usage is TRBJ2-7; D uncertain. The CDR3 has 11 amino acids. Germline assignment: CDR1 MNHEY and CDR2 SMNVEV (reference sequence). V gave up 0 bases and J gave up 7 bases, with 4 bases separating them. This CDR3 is CASSLSGEQYF. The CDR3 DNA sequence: TGTGCCAGCAGTTTATCCGGGGAGCAGTACTTC.

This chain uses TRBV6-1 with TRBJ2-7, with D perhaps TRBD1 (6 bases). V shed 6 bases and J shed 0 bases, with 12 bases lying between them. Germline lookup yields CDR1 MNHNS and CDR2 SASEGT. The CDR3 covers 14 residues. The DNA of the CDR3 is TGTGCCAGCAGCCCTGTGGACAGCTCCTACGAGCAGTACTTC. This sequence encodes CASSPVDSSYEQYF.

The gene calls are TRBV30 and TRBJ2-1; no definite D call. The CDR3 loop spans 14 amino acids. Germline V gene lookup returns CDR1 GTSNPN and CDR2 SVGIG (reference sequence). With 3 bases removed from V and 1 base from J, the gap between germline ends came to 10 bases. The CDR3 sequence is CAWSLGESYNEQFF. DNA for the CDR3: TGTGCCTGGAGCCTAGGAGAATCCTACAATGAGCAGTTCTTC.

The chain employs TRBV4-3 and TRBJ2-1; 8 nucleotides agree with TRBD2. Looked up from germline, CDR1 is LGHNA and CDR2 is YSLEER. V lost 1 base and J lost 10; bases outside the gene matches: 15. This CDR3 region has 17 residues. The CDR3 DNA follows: TGCGCCAGCAGCCAAGGTCCCGCGGGACTAGATGTAGGGGAGCAGTTCTTC. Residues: CASSQGPAGLDVGEQFF.

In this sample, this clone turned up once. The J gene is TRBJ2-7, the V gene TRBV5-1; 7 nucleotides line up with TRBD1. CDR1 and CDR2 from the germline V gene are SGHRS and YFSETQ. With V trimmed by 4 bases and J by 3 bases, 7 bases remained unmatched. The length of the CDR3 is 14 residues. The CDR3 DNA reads TGCGCCAGCAGCGACGCCCCAGGGGGCTACGAGCAGTACTTC. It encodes CASSDAPGGYEQYF.

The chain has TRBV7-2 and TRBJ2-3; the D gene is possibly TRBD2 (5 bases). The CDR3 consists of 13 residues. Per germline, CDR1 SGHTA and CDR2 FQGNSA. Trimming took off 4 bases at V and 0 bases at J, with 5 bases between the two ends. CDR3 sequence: CASSWTSTDTQYF. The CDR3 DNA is TGTGCCAGCAGCTGGACTAGCACAGATACGCAGTATTTT. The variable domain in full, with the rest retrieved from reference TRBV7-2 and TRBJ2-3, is GAGVSQSPSNKVTEKGKDVELRCDPISGHTALYWYRQSLGQGLEFLIYFQGNSAPDKSGLPSDRFSAERTGGSVSTLTIQRTQQEDSAVYLCASSWTSTDTQYFGPGTRLTVL.

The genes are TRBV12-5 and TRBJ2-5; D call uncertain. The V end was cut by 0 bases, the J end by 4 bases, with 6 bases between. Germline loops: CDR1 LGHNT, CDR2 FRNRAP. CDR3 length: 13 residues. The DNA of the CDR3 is TGTGCTAGTGGTTTGGTACTGTCAGAGACCCAGTACTTC. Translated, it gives CASGLVLSETQYF.

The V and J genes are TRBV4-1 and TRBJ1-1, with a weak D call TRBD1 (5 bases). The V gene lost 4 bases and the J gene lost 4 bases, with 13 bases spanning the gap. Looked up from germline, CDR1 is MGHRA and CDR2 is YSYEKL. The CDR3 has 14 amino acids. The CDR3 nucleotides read TGCGCCAGCAGCCCAGGGTGGGGGAGCACTGAAGCTTTCTTT. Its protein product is CASSPGWGSTEAFF.

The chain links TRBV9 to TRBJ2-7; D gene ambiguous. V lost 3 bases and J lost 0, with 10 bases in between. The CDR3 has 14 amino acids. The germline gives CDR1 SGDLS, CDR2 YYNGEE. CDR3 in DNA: TGTGCCAGCAGCGGCAGTGATCCCTCCTACGAGCAGTACTTC. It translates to CASSGSDPSYEQYF.

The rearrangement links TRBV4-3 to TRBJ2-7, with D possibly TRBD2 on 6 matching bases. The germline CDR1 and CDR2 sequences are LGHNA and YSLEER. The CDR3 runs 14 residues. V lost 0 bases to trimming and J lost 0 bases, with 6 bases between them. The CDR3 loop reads CASSQDGSSYEQYF. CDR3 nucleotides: TGCGCCAGCAGCCAAGACGGGAGCTCCTACGAGCAGTACTTC.

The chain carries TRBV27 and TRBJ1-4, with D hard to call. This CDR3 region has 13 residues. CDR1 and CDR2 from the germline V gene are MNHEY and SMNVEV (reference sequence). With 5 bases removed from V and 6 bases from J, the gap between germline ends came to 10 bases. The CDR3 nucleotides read TGTGCCAGCAGTAGTGCCCTGGATGAAAAACTGTTTTTT. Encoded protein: CASSSALDEKLFF.

CDR3 coding DNA: TGTGCCAGCAGCGTAGGGCCAACTGAAGAGCAGTACTTC. The encoded protein is CASSVGPTEEQYF. V and J are TRBV27 and TRBJ2-7, with D unresolved. Germline CDR1 is MNHEY and CDR2 is SMNVEV (reference sequence). V was shortened by 6 bases and J by 7 bases, with 16 bases between the two germline ends. The CDR3 runs 13 residues.

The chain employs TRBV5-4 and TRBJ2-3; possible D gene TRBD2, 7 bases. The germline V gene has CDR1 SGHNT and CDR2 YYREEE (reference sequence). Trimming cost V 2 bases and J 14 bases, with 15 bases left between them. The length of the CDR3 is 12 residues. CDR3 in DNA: TGTGCCAGCAGCTTCGGCGGGGGCCCGCGGTATTTT. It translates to CASSFGGGPRYF.

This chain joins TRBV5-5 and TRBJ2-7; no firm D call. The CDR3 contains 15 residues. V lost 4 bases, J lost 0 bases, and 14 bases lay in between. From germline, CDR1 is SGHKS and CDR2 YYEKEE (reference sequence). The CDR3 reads CASSLDLGSSYEQYF. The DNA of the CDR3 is TGTGCCAGCAGCCTGGATCTTGGTAGCTCCTACGAGCAGTACTTC.

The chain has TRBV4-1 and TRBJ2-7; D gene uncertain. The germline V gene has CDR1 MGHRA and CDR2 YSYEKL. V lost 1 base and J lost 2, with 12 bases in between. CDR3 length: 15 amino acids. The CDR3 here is CASSQVGVRTYEQYF. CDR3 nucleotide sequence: TGCGCCAGCAGCCAAGTCGGTGTGAGGACCTACGAGCAGTACTTC.

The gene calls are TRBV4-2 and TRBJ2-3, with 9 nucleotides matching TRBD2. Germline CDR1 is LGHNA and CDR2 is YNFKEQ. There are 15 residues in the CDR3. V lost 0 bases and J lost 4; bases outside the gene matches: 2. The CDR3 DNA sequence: TGTGCCAGCAGCCAAGATGCTAGCGGGGCAGATACGCAGTATTTT. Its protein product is CASSQDASGADTQYF.

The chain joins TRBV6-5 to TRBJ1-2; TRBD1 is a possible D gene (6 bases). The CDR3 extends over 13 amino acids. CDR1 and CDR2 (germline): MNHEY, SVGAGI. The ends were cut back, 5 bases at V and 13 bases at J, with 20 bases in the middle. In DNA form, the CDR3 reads TGTGCCAGCAGTCCAACCTTCGACAGGATTACCACCTTC. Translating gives CASSPTFDRITTF.

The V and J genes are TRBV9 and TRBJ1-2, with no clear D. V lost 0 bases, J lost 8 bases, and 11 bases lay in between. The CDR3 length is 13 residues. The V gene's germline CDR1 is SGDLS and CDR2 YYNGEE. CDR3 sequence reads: CASSVAGVGGYTF. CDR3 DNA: TGTGCCAGCAGCGTAGCTGGGGTGGGAGGCTACACCTTC.

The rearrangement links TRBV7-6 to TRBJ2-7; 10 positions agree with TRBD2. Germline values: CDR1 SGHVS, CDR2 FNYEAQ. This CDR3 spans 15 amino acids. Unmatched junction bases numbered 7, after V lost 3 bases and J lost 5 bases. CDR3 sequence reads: CASSFMTSGSHEQYF. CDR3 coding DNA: TGTGCCAGCAGCTTTATGACTAGCGGGTCCCACGAGCAGTACTTC. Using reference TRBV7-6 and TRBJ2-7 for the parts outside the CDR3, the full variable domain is GAGVSQSPRYKVTKRGQDVALRCDPISGHVSLYWYRQALGQGPEFLTYFNYEAQQDKSGLPNDRFSAERPEGSISTLTIQRTEQRDSAMYRCASSFMTSGSHEQYFGPGTRLTVT.

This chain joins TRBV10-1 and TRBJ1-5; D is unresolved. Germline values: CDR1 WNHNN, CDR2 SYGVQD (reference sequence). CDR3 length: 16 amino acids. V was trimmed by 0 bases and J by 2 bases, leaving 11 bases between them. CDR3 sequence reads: CASSESVKSGNQPQHF. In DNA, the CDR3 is TGCGCCAGCAGTGAGTCCGTTAAATCGGGCAATCAGCCCCAGCATTTT.

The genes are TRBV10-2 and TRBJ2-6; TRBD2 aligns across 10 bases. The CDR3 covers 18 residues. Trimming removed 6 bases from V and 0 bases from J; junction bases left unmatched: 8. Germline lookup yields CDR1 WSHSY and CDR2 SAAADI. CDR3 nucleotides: TGCGCCAGCAGCGGAGGACTAGCGGACTACTCTGGGGCCAACGTCCTGACTTTC. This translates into CASSGGLADYSGANVLTF.